This T cell receptor (beta chain) was captured in a study of T cells in Graves' hyperthyroidism and ophthalmopathy. Broader study findings: Model-based prediction identified ophthalmopathy a median roughly 5.9 months prior to its onset.

Every diagnosis used clinical symptoms, serum thyroxine and TRAb, thyroid ultrasound and orbital computed tomography. Each 10 ml fresh peripheral blood draw supplied the PBMCs. TCR beta CDR3 sequences were amplified from RNA transcripts. First-round RT-PCR of the TCR CDR3 relied on the HTBI primer set. TCRdb reprocessed the multiplex PCR reads with MiXCR, giving one entry per CDR3 protein. Of about 350,000 distinct CDR3 sequences in the sample, around 18% were seen once. This clonotype was picked up many times. Its antigen is still unknown. Material: blood. The TCR comes from a woman between 40 and 55 years old with Graves' ophthalmopathy.

DNA of the CDR3: TGTGCCAGCAGCTTAGGGGCGGCTCAAGAGACCCAGTACTTC. It specifies CASSLGAAQETQYF. The chain has TRBV7-6 and TRBJ2-5; no definite D call. This CDR3 is built from 14 residues. Germline assignment: CDR1 SGHVS and CDR2 FNYEAQ. V was trimmed by 1 base and J by 2 bases, leaving 8 bases between them.